In its sample, the clone carrying this TCR beta chain was seen a few times. Its antigen remains unidentified. Gene and germline names: mouse. The read ends 4 residues before the CDR3 terminus; that terminus is restored from the germline J gene. Different DNA sequences within this sample yield the same CDR3. Pooled cutaneous lymph node cells were sorted using CD4, CD8alpha, NKG2D, NKG2ACE and other markers. These data belong to a study of CD8+ T cells in alopecia areata. As for the study in general: Each recipient was a 7-10-week-old female C3H/HeJ mouse given skin from a 6-12-month-old C3H/HeJ donor with spontaneous alopecia. Findings and caveats of the study: Among the cells sequenced in scalp samples are also the resident alphabeta T cells of normal skin. Clonality was higher in lesional than normal scalp, especially in alopecia totalis/universalis. Patients showed less clear TCR sequence sharing than mice, possibly partly because of HLA diversity.

Extracted RNA was reverse transcribed, and the resulting cDNA served as sequencing template. Method: immunoSEQ multiplex PCR; TCRdb's copy keeps in-frame clones and lacks some. Listed here are 270,000 or so clones without any singletons, the top ten holding more than 0.95%. The CDR3 is 15 residues long. The V and J ends lost 0 bases and 0 bases respectively, with 7 bases between them. Germline CDR1 reads FNHDT; CDR2 reads SITEND (reference sequence). The source of this sequence is a C3H/HeJ mouse with alopecia areata. As its MHC haplotype, the strain has H2-k. The rearrangement joins TRBV19 to TRBJ2-1, with a tentative D call TRBD2 (6 bases). Sequencing was carried out using CD4+ T cells sorted from a lymph node. CDR3 DNA (partial): TGTGCCAGCAGTATAGGGGGGGTTAACTATGCT. It translates to CASSIGGVNYA. The entire CDR3 reads CASSIGGVNYAEQFF.